This T cell receptor beta chain stems from a study of T-cell reconstitution after alpha-beta-depleted transplantation in children. This clonotype was counted only a few times. The CDR3 consists of 13 residues. V dropped 8 bases and J dropped 2 bases, with 12 bases sitting between them. Germline loops: CDR1 KGHSH, CDR2 LQKENI. A TCRbeta library incorporating unique molecular identifiers was prepared. TCRdb called the PCR reads again in MiXCR, with one record for every CDR3 protein. Counted here are 190,000 or so distinct CDR3 sequences, approximately 6.6% occurring once; the ten biggest clones make up over 2.5%.

This chain links TRBV18 with TRBJ2-5; D gene uncertain. The TCR originated in a human donor who donated a stem cell graft to a child with Wiskott-Aldrich syndrome. The material sequenced was PBMCs from the stem cell graft donor, taken from the stem cell graft. This chain's CDR3 is CASTLGEQETQYF. DNA for the CDR3: TGTGCCAGCACCCTAGGCGAGCAAGAGACCCAGTACTTC.